This T cell receptor (beta chain) was documented in a study of blood T cell repertoires in COVID-19. Study details: Donors in the United States, Italy and Spain gave samples during acute or convalescent COVID-19. Sample material is recorded as cDNA or gDNA derived from T cells, B-cell-depleted T cells, or PBMCs.

CDR3 length equals 18 residues. V was clipped by 2 bases and J by 3 bases; unmatched bases: 11. Germline values: CDR1 KGHDR, CDR2 SFDVKD. Original analysis: Using reference gene primer amplification, nucleated cell counts were estimated. Sequenced by immunoSEQ multiplex PCR; TCRdb stores in-frame clones only, minus some. From that table come the V and J calls and clone size; the DNA was used to work out D and trimming. The data hold 150,000 to 200,000 clones, with roughly 91% observed a single time. The chain employs TRBV24-1 and TRBJ2-1; 8 bases are a match to TRBD1. Input material: peripheral blood. The receptor was derived from a human donor in a cohort sampled during active COVID-19. This CDR3 is CATSDSTRRDRIYNEQFF. In DNA, the CDR3 is TGTGCCACCAGTGATTCTACACGCCGGGACAGGATCTACAATGAGCAGTTCTTC.